Presented here are 11 T cell receptor beta chains from one specimen sequenced in a study of response to subunit inactivated influenza vaccine. Using its own MiXCR run on the RT-PCR reads, TCRdb lists one record per CDR3 protein. The sample contains 300,000 to 350,000 distinct CDR3 sequences, just over 20% of which appear only once. The specimen comprised PBMCs from blood, sampled about 20 months after vaccination. All receptors come from a man between 50 and 75 years old who received an inactivated influenza vaccine.

The genes are TRBV9 and TRBJ2-5; tentatively, D is TRBD1 (5 bases). The CDR3 covers 14 residues. The germline gives CDR1 SGDLS, CDR2 YYNGEE. Trimming removed 5 bases at V and 3 bases at J, with 14 bases between. CDR3 DNA: TGTGCCAGCAGTAAGACAGTTAAGGAAGAGACCCAGTACTTC. Protein: CASSKTVKEETQYF. Drawing the rest from reference TRBV9 and TRBJ2-5, the complete variable domain is DSGVTQTPKHLITATGQRVTLRCSPRSGDLSVYWYQQSLDQGLQFLIQYYNGEERAKGNILERFSAQQFPDLHSELNLSSLELGDSALYFCASSKTVKEETQYFGPGTRLLVL.

This clonotype was seen more than once but under ten times. The CDR3 loop reads CASSKLSRGPGELFF. In nucleotides, the CDR3 is TGTGCCAGCAGCAAGCTATCAAGAGGCCCCGGGGAGCTGTTTTTT. The chain employs TRBV2 and TRBJ2-2; D call uncertain. Germline values: CDR1 SNHLY, CDR2 FYNNEI. The CDR3 length is 15 residues. The V gene lost 6 bases and the J gene lost 6 bases, with 17 bases spanning the gap.

The V call is TRBV7-9, the J call TRBJ1-3; no clear D. Looked up from germline, CDR1 is SEHNR and CDR2 is FQNEAQ (reference sequence). This CDR3 is built from 15 residues. Deletions cut 3 bases from V and 1 base from J, with 10 bases between. The DNA for the CDR3 is TGTGCCAGCAGCTTCGCAGTGAGGTCTGGAAACACCATATATTTT. This sequence encodes CASSFAVRSGNTIYF.

The sample holds a few counts of this clonotype. The V gene is TRBV4-3, the J gene TRBJ1-1; D unclear. CDR1 LGHNA and CDR2 YSLEER come from the germline V gene. This CDR3 region has 16 residues. Trimming shortened V by 0 bases and J by 7 bases, and 18 bases separated the two germline ends. CDR3 amino acids: CASSQDLPARRVEAFF. As DNA, the CDR3 is TGCGCCAGCAGCCAAGATCTTCCCGCACGGCGAGTTGAAGCTTTCTTT.

This clonotype was picked up a small number of times. The chain couples TRBV7-6 to TRBJ2-3; the match to TRBD2 covers 11 bases. V shed 8 bases and J 5 bases; nucleotides not matched to a gene: 6. The germline gives CDR1 SGHVS, CDR2 FNYEAQ. CDR3 size: 14 residues. CDR3 nucleotides: TGTGCCAGCTCCCTAGCGGGGGGCAGAGATACGCAGTATTTT. Translated, it gives CASSLAGGRDTQYF.

This chain connects TRBV6-2 or TRBV6-3 to TRBJ2-3; no clear D gene. CDR1 is MNHEY and CDR2 is SVGEGT in the germline V gene. This CDR3 region has 14 residues. Deletions cut 2 bases from V and 2 bases from J, with 8 bases between. The CDR3 region has the DNA TGTGCCAGCAGTTACGGACGGACCACAGATACGCAGTATTTT. Its protein is CASSYGRTTDTQYF.

CDR3 sequence (DNA): TGTGCCAGCAGTCGGTTCCAGGGACAGGGACTGCTTTTTCCCACAGATACGCAGTATTTT. Its protein product is CASSRFQGQGLLFPTDTQYF. The chain has TRBV28 and TRBJ2-3, with TRBD1 matching over 9 bases. The CDR3 length is 20 residues. CDR1 and CDR2 from the germline V gene are MDHEN and SYDVKM. With 5 bases clipped from V and 2 bases from J, the junction kept 20 bases outside the gene matches.

This clonotype has just a few counts. This chain links TRBV6-2 or TRBV6-3 with TRBJ1-5; 8 nucleotides match TRBD1. This CDR3 has 16 amino acids. The germline gives CDR1 MNHEY, CDR2 SVGEGT. The V segment lost 0 bases and the J segment 3 bases; nucleotides outside the gene matches: 4. The CDR3 spells CASSYSHRGYNQPQHF. CDR3 DNA sequence: TGTGCCAGCAGTTACTCTCACAGGGGGTACAATCAGCCCCAGCATTTT.

This clonotype was seen a handful of times. V gene TRBV11-3 combines with J gene TRBJ2-3, with 8 positions matching TRBD1. Germline lookup yields CDR1 SGHNT and CDR2 YENEEA. V trimming: 5 bases; J trimming: 3 bases; junction bases outside the gene matches: 10. The CDR3 totals 16 residues. CDR3 DNA: TGTGCCAGCAGCCGTACGGACAGGGCAGGGACAGATACGCAGTATTTT. Amino acid sequence: CASSRTDRAGTDTQYF.

In this sample, this clonotype turned up many times. V gene TRBV7-9 combines with J gene TRBJ2-7; D gene ambiguous. Looked up from germline, CDR1 is SEHNR and CDR2 is FQNEAQ (reference sequence). This CDR3 has 12 amino acids. V was clipped by 1 base and J by 3 bases, with 4 bases between them. CDR3 amino acids: CASSLGRYEQYF. CDR3 coding DNA: TGTGCCAGCAGCTTAGGACGCTACGAGCAGTACTTC.

CDR3 protein: CASSLSGTGKETQYF. In DNA, the CDR3 is TGTGCCAGCAGTTTATCTGGGACAGGAAAAGAGACCCAGTACTTC. The V and J genes are TRBV28 and TRBJ2-5; 8 positions agree with TRBD1. With 1 base clipped from V and 3 bases from J, the junction kept 4 bases outside the gene matches. Germline-derived CDR1 and CDR2 are MDHEN and SYDVKM. The CDR3 runs to 15 residues.